The 23 T cell receptor beta chains in this list originate from one sample, sequenced in a study of blood T cells in healthy people across ages. Sample-barcoded 5' priming and a J-beta primer mix drove a second PCR of roughly 6 to 12 cycles. TCRdb re-called the 5' RACE reads through MiXCR, storing one row per CDR3 protein. The sample holds around 1,000,000 distinct CDR3 sequences; less than 45% are singletons and the top ten take around 13%. The specimen sequenced was blood. These receptors all stem from a man between 18 and 35 years old in good health.

This chain connects TRBV13 to TRBJ1-2; 11 positions match TRBD1. Losses at the gene ends were 4 bases for V and 4 bases for J; bases not matched to a gene: 5. This CDR3 has 15 amino acids. Germline CDR1 and CDR2: PRHDT and FYEKMQ (reference sequence). This chain's CDR3 is CASSSGTGGFYGYTF. CDR3 coding DNA: TGTGCCAGCAGCTCTGGGACAGGGGGTTTCTATGGCTACACCTTC.

This chain uses TRBV20-1 with TRBJ2-3, with 11 bases lining up with TRBD2. V lost 0 bases to trimming and J lost 0 bases; unmatched junction nucleotides: 8. Germline assignment: CDR1 DFQATT and CDR2 SNEGSKA (reference sequence). This CDR3 comprises 18 residues. The CDR3 sequence is CSARDPASGGLSTDTQYF. In nucleotides, the CDR3 is TGCAGTGCTAGAGATCCGGCTAGCGGGGGGCTTAGCACAGATACGCAGTATTTT.

V and J are TRBV20-1 and TRBJ2-4; 9 nucleotides align to TRBD2. This CDR3 has 16 amino acids. The V gene end was trimmed by 4 bases and the J gene end by 0 bases; junction bases not matched to a gene: 7. CDR1 and CDR2 (germline): DFQATT, SNEGSKA (reference sequence). The CDR3 here is CSAKSAGGLAKNIQYF. CDR3 sequence (DNA): TGCAGTGCTAAATCGGCGGGGGGGCTAGCCAAAAACATTCAGTACTTC.

In this sample, this clonotype turned up a few times. This chain links TRBV4-2 with TRBJ1-5, with D unclear. Per the germline V gene, CDR1 is LGHNA and CDR2 is YNFKEQ. The CDR3 runs 15 residues. V was clipped by 1 base and J by 3 bases, with 10 bases between them. The DNA of the CDR3 is TGTGCCAGCAGCCAAGGGGGTGGGGACAATCAGCCCCAGCATTTT. Translated: CASSQGGGDNQPQHF.

The chain has TRBV20-1 and TRBJ2-3; D uncertain. CDR1 DFQATT and CDR2 SNEGSKA come from the germline V gene (reference sequence). Deletions cut 6 bases from V and 6 bases from J, with 13 bases between. CDR3 size: 12 residues. In nucleotides, the CDR3 is TGCAGTGCCAGTATTGGTAGGGATACGCAGTATTTT. Encoded protein: CSASIGRDTQYF.

The chain employs TRBV27 and TRBJ2-3; 7 bases align to TRBD2. The CDR3 covers 14 residues. CDR1 and CDR2 (germline): MNHEY, SMNVEV (reference sequence). J was trimmed by 4 bases and V by 4 bases; bases with no gene match: 5. CDR3 nucleotide sequence: TGTGCCAGCAGTTCCGGGGGGTACCCAGATACGCAGTATTTT. As protein: CASSSGGYPDTQYF.

The sample holds a few counts of this clonotype. V and J are TRBV20-1 and TRBJ2-7, with 7 bases fitting TRBD2. In germline, CDR1 is DFQATT, CDR2 SNEGSKA (reference sequence). The CDR3 is 13 amino acids. V lost 5 bases to trimming and J lost 7 bases; unmatched junction nucleotides: 11. The CDR3 sequence: CSALPPGLPEQYF. The CDR3 DNA is TGCAGTGCTCTACCCCCGGGACTACCAGAGCAGTACTTC.

This chain links TRBV4-3 with TRBJ2-1; TRBD2 might be the D (6 bases). CDR1 and CDR2 from the germline V gene are LGHNA and YSLEER. This CDR3 has 18 residues. Deletions cut 4 bases from V and 4 bases from J, with 23 bases between. DNA for the CDR3: TGCGCCAGCAGCCGATCTGCTAGTCCCCGCGGGGCATACAATGAGCAGTTCTTC. Translation gives CASSRSASPRGAYNEQFF.

This clonotype occurred a few times. This sequence joins TRBV7-2 and TRBJ1-4; no reliable D call. The germline V gene has CDR1 SGHTA and CDR2 FQGNSA. V lost 5 bases and J lost 8, with 15 bases in between. The CDR3 has 14 residues. This CDR3 is CASSPTALGEKLFF. CDR3 nucleotides: TGTGCCAGCAGCCCTACGGCCCTAGGGGAAAAACTGTTTTTT.

The gene calls are TRBV20-1 and TRBJ1-4, with TRBD1 matching 7 bases. This CDR3 is 13 amino acids long. Germline CDR1 DFQATT, CDR2 SNEGSKA (reference sequence). The V segment lost 6 bases and the J segment 5 bases; nucleotides outside the gene matches: 6. In nucleotides, the CDR3 is TGCAGTGCCATGGGACAGACGAATGAAAAACTGTTTTTT. Its translation is CSAMGQTNEKLFF.

Concerning this clonotype itself: One junction end does not reproduce the germline sequence, and a read error may be involved. This chain connects TRBV5-1 to TRBJ1-1; D gene unclear. The CDR3 covers 15 residues. Germline-derived CDR1 and CDR2 are SGHRS and YFSETQ. The DNA of the CDR3 is TGCGCCAACAGCTTGGATGGGAGGGATGACACTGAAGCTTTCTTT. Its protein is CANSLDGRDDTEAFF.

A few counts support this clonotype. CDR3 region: CASSPLTGIGTDTQYF. CDR3 bases: TGCGCCAGCAGCCCCCTGACAGGGATCGGGACAGATACGCAGTATTTT. The J gene is TRBJ2-3, the V gene TRBV4-3; 7 nucleotides agree with TRBD1. V lost 4 bases, J lost 3 bases, and 10 bases stayed unmatched. The CDR3 contains 16 residues. Germline CDR1 and CDR2: LGHNA and YSLEER.

Of note for this clonotype: A much larger clone lies one base from this, so it may be a read error. The chain combines TRBV7-8 with TRBJ2-1, with TRBD1 matching over 7 bases. The last part of the DNA fits TRBJ2-7 better; the J call may be wrong. The germline V gene has CDR1 SGHVS and CDR2 FQNEAQ. This CDR3 region has 14 residues. The CDR3 protein is CASRPTGIFNEQYF. Written as DNA, the CDR3 is TGTGCCAGTCGTCCGACAGGGATCTTCAATGAGCAGTACTTC.

This clonotype was found many times. The chain couples TRBV13 to TRBJ2-3, with a tentative D call TRBD2 (5 bases). Germline CDR1 PRHDT, CDR2 FYEKMQ (reference sequence). V dropped 7 bases and J dropped 2 bases, with 13 bases sitting between them. The CDR3 contains 14 residues. CDR3 sequence reads: CASTSGSYTDTQYF. The CDR3, as DNA: TGTGCCAGCACCTCGGGATCCTACACAGATACGCAGTATTTT.

The gene calls are TRBV11-2 and TRBJ2-7; 8 nucleotides match TRBD2. The CDR3 sequence is 15 residues long. The trim removed 5 bases at V and 7 bases at J, leaving 13 bases unmatched. Germline V gene sequence: CDR1 SGHAT, CDR2 FQNNGV. The CDR3 sequence is CASSISGGPYNEQYF. Here the CDR3 DNA reads TGTGCCAGCAGCATCAGCGGGGGCCCCTACAATGAGCAGTACTTC.

This clonotype occurred a few times. The CDR3, as DNA: TGTGCCAGCAGCCAAGATCTCGGGAGCGCAGAAGCTTTCTTT. This gives the protein CASSQDLGSAEAFF. The chain employs TRBV14 and TRBJ1-1, with D unresolved. The CDR3 loop spans 14 amino acids. Trimming left V 0 bases short and J 8 bases short, with 13 bases between. Looked up from germline, CDR1 is SGHDN and CDR2 is FVKESK. Full variable domain (missing parts from reference TRBV14 and TRBJ1-1): EAGVTQFPSHSVIEKGQTVTLRCDPISGHDNLYWYRRVMGKEIKFLLHFVKESKQDESGMPNNRFLAERTGGTYSTLKVQPAELEDSGVYFCASSQDLGSAEAFFGQGTRLTVV.

The chain joins TRBV7-3 to TRBJ2-3, with D perhaps TRBD1 (6 bases). Looked up from germline, CDR1 is SGHTA and CDR2 is FQGTGA. The V and J ends lost 5 bases and 0 bases respectively, with 21 bases between them. This CDR3 has 18 residues. CDR3 sequence (DNA): TGTGCCAGCAGCCGGACAGACCTGGTTGTAGGTAGCACAGATACGCAGTATTTT. Its translation is CASSRTDLVVGSTDTQYF.

This clonotype was detected a few times. V is TRBV28 and J is TRBJ2-1, with D unresolved. The V end was cut by 6 bases, the J end by 10 bases, with 19 bases between. Germline CDR1 and CDR2: MDHEN and SYDVKM. The CDR3 length is 14 residues. DNA of the CDR3: TGTGCCAGCAGCTTAACCGACGGACGCTCGGAGCAGTTCTTC. This encodes CASSLTDGRSEQFF.

This chain links TRBV7-2 with TRBJ1-1; 7 bases match TRBD1. Looked up from germline, CDR1 is SGHTA and CDR2 is FQGNSA. The CDR3 loop spans 12 amino acids. Trimming cost V 6 bases and J 13 bases; bases outside gene matches: 11. The CDR3 protein is CASRFNRGEDFF. DNA of the CDR3: TGTGCCAGCAGATTTAACAGGGGAGAGGATTTCTTT.

This sequence joins TRBV27 and TRBJ1-6; 7 positions agree with TRBD1. The CDR3 is 13 residues long. Germline trimming cut 5 bases from V and 7 bases from J; bases unmatched to any gene: 2. CDR1 and CDR2 from the germline V gene are MNHEY and SMNVEV (reference sequence). In DNA form, the CDR3 reads TGTGCCAGCAGTGTGACAGGGAATTCACCCCTCCACTTT. It encodes CASSVTGNSPLHF.

This clonotype was detected a few times. This rearrangement joins TRBV11-1 to TRBJ2-1; TRBD2 aligns across 8 bases. CDR3 length: 18 amino acids. With V trimmed by 5 bases and J by 4 bases, 16 bases remained unmatched. Germline loops: CDR1 SGHAT, CDR2 FQDESV (reference sequence). The CDR3, as DNA: TGTGCCAGCAGCGCTATGGGGGGGTTAGCGGGGACTTACAATGAGCAGTTCTTC. Its translation: CASSAMGGLAGTYNEQFF.

The chain recombines TRBV6-6 with TRBJ1-4, with D possibly matching TRBD1 (5 bases). V was clipped by 6 bases and J by 8 bases, with 19 bases between them. CDR3 length: 15 residues. Per the germline V gene, CDR1 is MNHNY and CDR2 is SVGAGI (reference sequence). CDR3 sequence reads: CASRQRGGLEEKLFF. Written as DNA, the CDR3 is TGTGCCAGCAGACAACGGGGGGGTTTAGAGGAAAAACTGTTTTTT.

This clonotype was seen a few times. V is TRBV7-2 and J is TRBJ2-5; D is perhaps TRBD1 (6 bases). Trimming took off 5 bases at V and 7 bases at J, with 14 bases between the two ends. The CDR3 is 13 amino acids. CDR1 is SGHTA and CDR2 is FQGNSA in the germline V gene. The CDR3 sequence is CASSVNREATQYF. Written as DNA, the CDR3 is TGTGCCAGCAGCGTAAACAGGGAAGCGACCCAGTACTTC.